These 10 T cell receptor beta chains were all obtained from the same sample, sequenced in a study of cytomegalovirus exposure and HLA in healthy donors. Profiling relied on immunoSEQ multiplex PCR, and the TCRdb table lists in-frame clones only, not all of them. This table holds 35,000 to 50,000 clones, 93% found once. The specimen sequenced was PBMCs. These receptors were collected from a woman between 18 and 30 years old in good health and CMV-seronegative.

The rearrangement links TRBV7-2 to TRBJ1-1; no reliable D call. The germline gives CDR1 SGHTA, CDR2 FQGNSA. V was cut by 2 bases and J by 1 base, with 14 bases left in between. The CDR3 runs to 16 residues. CDR3 sequence (DNA): TGTGCCAGCAGCTTACCATGGGGAGGAACGAACACTGAAGCTTTCTTT. It translates to CASSLPWGGTNTEAFF.

The J gene is TRBJ2-1, the V gene TRBV29-1; tentative D call: TRBD2 (6 bases). V lost 1 base, J lost 6 bases, and 19 bases lay in between. The CDR3 runs 16 residues. Germline lookup yields CDR1 SQVTM and CDR2 ANQGSEA. CDR3 DNA: TGCAGCGTTGAAGTAATCAGGCGGGGTGGGCCCAATGAGCAGTTCTTC. Protein sequence: CSVEVIRRGGPNEQFF.

The sample holds one count of this clone. This chain links TRBV29-1 with TRBJ2-7, with 9 bases identical to TRBD2. Unmatched junction bases numbered 4, after V lost 7 bases and J lost 3 bases. CDR3 length equals 12 residues. From germline, CDR1 is SQVTM and CDR2 ANQGSEA. The CDR3 protein is CSACSGSYEQYF. The CDR3 nucleotides are TGCAGCGCTTGTAGCGGGAGCTACGAGCAGTACTTC.

The V call is TRBV7-5, the J call TRBJ1-1; TRBD1 is the table's D call, not checked against the DNA. TRBV7-5 is noted as a pseudogene. The CDR3 is 14 residues long. CDR3 sequence (DNA): TGTGTCAGAAGCGGACAGGCCCTGAGGACTGAAGCTTTCTTT. This encodes CVRSGQALRTEAFF.

The rearrangement links TRBV6-6 to TRBJ2-3, with TRBD2 matching over 9 bases. Germline V gene data show CDR1 as MNHNY and CDR2 as SVGAGI (reference sequence). Germline trimming cut 4 bases from V and 4 bases from J; bases unmatched to any gene: 9. This CDR3 comprises 16 residues. The CDR3 bases are TGTGCCAGCAGTTTTCGTAGCGGGAGCGGCGCAGATACGCAGTATTTT. Translating gives CASSFRSGSGADTQYF.

V gene TRBV5-1 combines with J gene TRBJ2-1; TRBD2 aligns across 7 bases. The germline V gene encodes CDR1 SGHRS and CDR2 YFSETQ. V lost 4 bases and J lost 7; bases outside the gene matches: 5. The CDR3 spans 13 residues. As DNA, the CDR3 is TGCGCCAGCAGCACAGCGGGGACGAATGAGCAGTTCTTC. Its protein product is CASSTAGTNEQFF. Looking up the rest from reference TRBV5-1 and TRBJ2-1 gives the full variable domain: KAGVTQTPRYLIKTRGQQVTLSCSPISGHRSVSWYQQTPGQGLQFLFEYFSETQRNKGNFPGRFSGRQFSNSRSEMNVSTLELGDSALYLCASSTAGTNEQFFGPGTRLTVL.

The chain is built from TRBV2 and TRBJ2-3; D is perhaps TRBD2 (7 bases). V lost 7 bases and J 2 bases, leaving 19 bases between the germline ends. This CDR3 has 16 amino acids. The germline gives CDR1 SNHLY, CDR2 FYNNEI. DNA for the CDR3: TGTGCCAGCACCCCTCTGGCGGGGGCCCCCACAGATACGCAGTATTTT. It is translated as CASTPLAGAPTDTQYF.

The CDR3 nucleotides are TGCGCCAGCAGCCAAGAAGCCCGAAACACCGGGGAGCTGTTTTTT. Amino acid sequence: CASSQEARNTGELFF. This chain connects TRBV4-1 to TRBJ2-2, with D unresolved. Germline assignment: CDR1 MGHRA and CDR2 YSYEKL. V lost 0 bases to trimming and J lost 2 bases, with 7 bases between them. There are 15 residues in the CDR3.

The rearrangement links TRBV2 to TRBJ2-5; TRBD2 matches at 9 bases. Trimming cost V 5 bases and J 4 bases; bases outside gene matches: 8. The CDR3 is 15 amino acids. Germline V gene sequence: CDR1 SNHLY, CDR2 FYNNEI. CDR3 bases: TGTGCCAGCAGTCTTAGCGGGAGTATGGTAGAGACCCAGTACTTC. It codes for CASSLSGSMVETQYF.

The gene calls are TRBV21-1 and TRBJ1-5; the table's TRBD1 call for D was not verified on the DNA. TRBV21-1 is shown as a pseudogene. The CDR3 totals 18 residues. The CDR3 bases are TGTGCCAGCAGCAAGGTATCGACAGGGGCATATAGCAATCAGCCCCAGCATTTT. It encodes CASSKVSTGAYSNQPQHF.